The source of this TCR beta chain is a study of blood T cell repertoires in COVID-19. Study background: Both acute and convalescent COVID-19 samples were obtained from the United States, Italy and Spain.

V lost 6 bases and J lost 6, with 15 bases in between. CDR3 length equals 14 residues. Germline-derived CDR1 and CDR2 are KGHSH and LQKENI. Original processing methods: Cell counts per sample came from amplifying reference gene primers. Sequencing used immunoSEQ multiplex PCR; TCRdb keeps in-frame clones, though not all of them. D and trimming come from the DNA, and the V and J calls and clone size come from that table. The data hold roughly 300,000 clones, with approximately 89% observed a single time. The sequence came from a woman aged 25 to 39 with COVID-19, enrolled during active disease. Sample: peripheral blood. The V gene is TRBV18, the J gene TRBJ2-1, with no clear D. The CDR3 spells CASSPRSATNEQFF. The CDR3 DNA reads TGTGCCAGCTCTCCTAGGTCAGCGACCAATGAGCAGTTCTTC.